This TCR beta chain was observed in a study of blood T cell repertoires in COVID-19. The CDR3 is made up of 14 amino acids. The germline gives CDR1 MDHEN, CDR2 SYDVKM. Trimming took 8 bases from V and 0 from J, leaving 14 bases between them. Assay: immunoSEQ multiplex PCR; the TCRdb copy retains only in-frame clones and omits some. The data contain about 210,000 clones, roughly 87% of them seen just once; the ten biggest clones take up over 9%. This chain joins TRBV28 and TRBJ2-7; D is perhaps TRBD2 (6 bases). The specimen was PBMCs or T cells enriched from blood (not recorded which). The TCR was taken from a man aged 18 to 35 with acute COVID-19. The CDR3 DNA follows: TGTGCCAGCGATGGCGGGGACGCCTCCTACGAGCAGTACTTC. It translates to CASDGGDASYEQYF.